These 10 T cell receptor beta chains came from one sample sequenced in a study of blood T cell repertoires in COVID-19. Profiling relied on immunoSEQ multiplex PCR, and the TCRdb table lists in-frame clones only, not all of them. The sample includes fewer than 50,000 clones, approximately 81% of them seen just once. The sample taken for sequencing was peripheral blood. The origin of the receptors is a man in his sixties with COVID-19, enrolled during active disease.

The rearrangement uses TRBV27 and TRBJ1-6; possibly TRBD1 for D (5 bases). The germline V gene encodes CDR1 MNHEY and CDR2 SMNVEV (reference sequence). V lost 4 bases and J 5 bases, leaving 12 bases between the germline ends. The CDR3 spans 15 residues. The CDR3 coding sequence is TGTGCCAGCAGTTGGCAGGGAACCCATAATTCACCCCTCCACTTT. Protein: CASSWQGTHNSPLHF.

The V call is TRBV7-9, the J call TRBJ1-4; 7 bases align to TRBD1. V dropped 5 bases and J dropped 8; count of bases not matched to a gene: 5. CDR1 and CDR2 from the germline V gene are SEHNR and FQNEAQ (reference sequence). The CDR3 contains 13 residues. The CDR3 loop is CASSLTGDEKLFF. DNA for the CDR3: TGTGCCAGCAGCCTCACAGGGGACGAAAAACTGTTTTTT.

The rearrangement uses TRBV28 and TRBJ1-2, with a weak D call TRBD1 (5 bases). The length of the CDR3 is 14 residues. CDR1 MDHEN and CDR2 SYDVKM come from the germline V gene. V was pared by 5 bases and J by 7 bases, with 17 bases between. This CDR3 reads CASSGAGTSSGYTF. In nucleotides, the CDR3 is TGTGCCAGCAGTGGGGCCGGTACCTCGAGTGGCTACACCTTC.

The chain employs TRBV7-9 and TRBJ2-7; D is possibly TRBD1 (6 bases). The V gene lost 4 bases and the J gene lost 2 bases, with 15 bases spanning the gap. This CDR3 has 15 amino acids. CDR1 is SEHNR and CDR2 is FQNEAQ in the germline V gene (reference sequence). The CDR3 loop reads CASSSIDRNPYEQYF. As DNA, the CDR3 is TGTGCCAGCAGCTCGATCGACAGGAACCCCTACGAGCAGTACTTC.

This chain links TRBV28 with TRBJ1-1, with D possibly TRBD1 on 6 matching bases. V was cut by 5 bases and J by 4 bases, with 23 bases left in between. This CDR3 has 17 residues. Germline V lookup: CDR1 MDHEN, CDR2 SYDVKM. CDR3 amino acids: CASSLRHFWGRGTEAFF. In nucleotides, the CDR3 is TGTGCCAGCAGTCTCAGACACTTTTGGGGGCGCGGCACTGAAGCTTTCTTT.

The chain combines TRBV2 with TRBJ2-3, with D maybe TRBD1 (6 bases). The V end was cut by 4 bases, the J end by 1 base, with 12 bases between. In germline, CDR1 is SNHLY, CDR2 FYNNEI. CDR3 length: 15 amino acids. CDR3 DNA: TGTGCCAGCAGTGTGGGATGGACAGGCACAGATACGCAGTATTTT. Amino acid sequence: CASSVGWTGTDTQYF.

The V call is TRBV5-8, the J call TRBJ1-5; 7 nucleotides match TRBD1. The germline V gene has CDR1 SGHTS and CDR2 YDEGEE. This CDR3 region has 13 residues. After removal of 6 bases from V and 5 bases from J, the junction contained 5 bases not matched to a gene. CDR3 bases: TGTGCCAGCACGGGGACAGACCATCAGCCCCAGCATTTT. As protein: CASTGTDHQPQHF. Combining the CDR3 with reference TRBV5-8 and TRBJ1-5 gives the whole variable domain EAGVTQSPTHLIKTRGQQATLRCSPISGHTSVYWYQQALGLGLQFLLWYDEGEERNRGNFPPRFSGRQFPNYSSELNVNALELEDSALYLCASTGTDHQPQHFGDGTRLSIL.

CDR3 nucleotide sequence: TGTGCCAGACCCCCAGGGGCTGGAAACACCATATATTTT. This sequence encodes CARPPGAGNTIYF. The gene calls are TRBV19 and TRBJ1-3; a possible D gene is TRBD1 (6 bases). From germline, CDR1 is LNHDA and CDR2 SQIVND (reference sequence). The CDR3 has 13 residues. Between the trimmed V and J ends, which lost 9 bases and 2 bases, there was a span of 11 bases.

The rearrangement links TRBV9 to TRBJ2-3, with TRBD2 identical over 8 bases. This CDR3 is built from 16 residues. Trimming took 4 bases from V and 0 from J; bases not matched to a gene: 7. CDR1 SGDLS and CDR2 YYNGEE come from the germline V gene. The DNA for the CDR3 is TGTGCCAGCAGCATCACACTAGCGGAAAGCACAGATACGCAGTATTTT. Residues: CASSITLAESTDTQYF.

The V and J genes are TRBV6-2 or TRBV6-3 and TRBJ2-7, with D maybe TRBD1 (5 bases). Germline V gene lookup returns CDR1 MNHEY and CDR2 SVGEGT. V shed 5 bases and J shed 6 bases, with 23 bases lying between them. The CDR3 is made up of 16 amino acids. The CDR3 region is CASSGAGKGSSGEQYF. In DNA, the CDR3 is TGTGCCAGCAGTGGGGCAGGGAAGGGTTCCTCTGGCGAGCAGTACTTC.